A single sample gave rise to the 6 T cell receptor beta chains below, sequenced in a study of OX40 agonist ivuxolimab in advanced cancers. Library preparation used the immunoSEQ multiplex PCR assay. TCRdb obtained this table from immuneACCESS and retained in-frame rearrangements with V and J assigned. These tables miss some clones; where compared with another copy, unresolved V genes account for less than half of the shortfall, and the remainder is unexplained. In all, the sample holds approximately 72,000 clones, and around 83% of those were seen once. Roughly 0.79% of the sample lies in the top ten. The sample in question was CD4+ or CD8+ T cells sorted from blood, obtained in a trial of the OX40 agonist ivuxolimab. These receptors were obtained from an adult with an advanced solid tumor such as melanoma, head and neck, liver or kidney cancer.

The J gene is TRBJ1-5, the V gene TRBV4-3; a possible D gene is TRBD1 (6 bases). Looked up from germline, CDR1 is LGHNA and CDR2 is YSLEER. V was shortened by 2 bases and J by 6 bases, with 14 bases between the two germline ends. The CDR3 consists of 15 residues. CDR3 DNA: TGCGCCAGCAGCCAAAACACAGGGACGGGTCAGCCCCAGCATTTT. Protein product: CASSQNTGTGQPQHF.

The chain has TRBV20-1 and TRBJ2-1, with D uncertain. Germline V gene sequence: CDR1 DFQATT, CDR2 SNEGSKA (reference sequence). The CDR3 totals 11 residues. V lost 6 bases and J lost 6, with 9 bases in between. CDR3 bases: TGCAGTGCGTCGACGGGCAATGAGCAGTTCTTC. Residues: CSASTGNEQFF.

This chain uses TRBV2 with TRBJ1-3, with D possibly matching TRBD1 (6 bases). Trimming stripped 5 bases from V and 3 bases from J, with 14 bases between. Germline assignment: CDR1 SNHLY and CDR2 FYNNEI. This CDR3 comprises 15 residues. In DNA form, the CDR3 reads TGTGCCAGCAGTTCACAGGGTTTCCTTGGAAACACCATATATTTT. This translates into CASSSQGFLGNTIYF.

The gene calls are TRBV11-3 and TRBJ2-7; 11 bases map to TRBD1. The CDR3 loop spans 13 amino acids. Germline CDR1 reads SGHNT; CDR2 reads YENEEA. Trimming at V came to 5 bases and at J to 6 bases, leaving 3 bases not matched to a gene. As DNA, the CDR3 is TGTGCCAGCAGCCGGACAGGGGGCGGCGAGCAGTACTTC. Translating it yields CASSRTGGGEQYF.

The genes are TRBV7-2 and TRBJ1-4, with D uncertain. Per the germline V gene, CDR1 is SGHTA and CDR2 is FQGNSA. This CDR3 region has 14 residues. With 3 bases removed from V and 8 bases from J, the gap between germline ends came to 13 bases. Written as DNA, the CDR3 is TGTGCCAGCAGCTTTAGCATGGGTGGAGAAAAACTGTTTTTT. Its protein is CASSFSMGGEKLFF.

The chain joins TRBV6-6 to TRBJ2-2; D is unresolved. CDR1 is MNHNY, CDR2 SVGAGI, per germline (reference sequence). V was pared by 2 bases and J by 3 bases, with 10 bases between. CDR3 length: 15 amino acids. CDR3 DNA sequence: TGTGCCAGCAGTTACCGGAACAGAGACACCGGGGAGCTGTTTTTT. It yields the protein CASSYRNRDTGELFF.